Listed here are 11 T cell receptor beta chains from one sample, sequenced in a study of blood T cell repertoires in COVID-19. Some clones are missing from TCRdb's copy, which holds only in-frame ones; the method was immunoSEQ multiplex PCR. This sample has about 280,000 clones, with around 87% found just once. The sample comprised peripheral blood. These TCRs come from a woman aged 30 to 39 who had recovered from COVID-19.

The chain is built from TRBV15 and TRBJ2-3, with D possibly being TRBD1 (5 bases). CDR3 length: 16 residues. The V gene's germline CDR1 is LNHNV and CDR2 YYDKDF (reference sequence). With 2 bases removed from V and 0 bases from J, the gap between germline ends came to 12 bases. CDR3 bases: TGTGCCACCAGCAGACAGGGTCCAGGGAGCACAGATACGCAGTATTTT. Its translation is CATSRQGPGSTDTQYF.

This chain connects TRBV21-1 to TRBJ1-5; the D call in the table, TRBD1, was not verified against the DNA. TRBV21-1 is an annotated pseudogene. The CDR3 covers 17 residues. CDR3 region: CASSSRQGPESNQPQHF. For the CDR3, the DNA is TGTGCCAGCAGCTCCAGACAGGGCCCAGAGAGCAATCAGCCCCAGCATTTT.

The chain couples TRBV5-4 to TRBJ2-1; 11 bases align to TRBD2. This CDR3 contains 15 residues. Germline CDR1 is SGHNT and CDR2 is YYREEE (reference sequence). Germline trimming cut 5 bases from V and 9 bases from J; bases unmatched to any gene: 10. The CDR3 loop reads CASRSIAGGIGEQFF. The DNA for the CDR3 is TGTGCCAGCAGGTCTATAGCGGGGGGGATCGGTGAGCAGTTCTTC.

This chain joins TRBV7-3 and TRBJ2-1; D possibly corresponds to TRBD1 (5 bases). Per the germline V gene, CDR1 is SGHTA and CDR2 is FQGTGA. Trimming took off 2 bases at V and 8 bases at J, with 13 bases between the two ends. The CDR3 totals 14 residues. The CDR3 loop reads CASSLGASPDEQFF. The CDR3 DNA reads TGTGCCAGCAGCTTAGGGGCTAGTCCCGATGAGCAGTTCTTC.

This chain links TRBV20-1 with TRBJ2-1, with D unclear. CDR1 DFQATT and CDR2 SNEGSKA come from the germline V gene (reference sequence). Trimming removed 3 bases from V and 8 bases from J, with 20 bases in between. The CDR3 spans 15 residues. This CDR3 reads CSASSLVALSDEQFF. As DNA, the CDR3 is TGCAGTGCTAGTTCGCTAGTAGCACTTTCCGATGAGCAGTTCTTC.

This clone was seen more than once but under ten times. The gene calls are TRBV5-4 and TRBJ2-2, with 10 bases lining up with TRBD2. Germline CDR1 SGHNT, CDR2 YYREEE (reference sequence). V lost 1 base, J lost 4 bases, and 7 bases stayed unmatched. The CDR3 runs 17 residues. This CDR3 is CASSLKIAGGSTGELFF. The CDR3 DNA is TGTGCCAGCAGCTTGAAAATAGCGGGGGGATCCACCGGGGAGCTGTTTTTT.

V usage is TRBV24-1 and J usage is TRBJ2-5; possible D gene TRBD2, 6 bases. The germline CDR1 and CDR2 sequences are KGHDR and SFDVKD. V lost 4 bases to trimming and J lost 1 base, with 12 bases between them. CDR3 length equals 15 residues. The CDR3 spells CATSDAAGIQETQYF. For the CDR3, the DNA is TGTGCCACCAGTGACGCCGCGGGAATCCAAGAGACCCAGTACTTC.

This clone was detected a few times. The gene calls are TRBV27 and TRBJ1-5; D ambiguous. CDR1 MNHEY and CDR2 SMNVEV come from the germline V gene (reference sequence). The CDR3 is 15 amino acids. Trimming left V 5 bases short and J 2 bases short, with 13 bases between. CDR3 amino acids: CASSLEGTGNQPQHF. The CDR3 bases are TGTGCCAGCAGTCTGGAGGGAACGGGCAATCAGCCCCAGCATTTT.

The rearrangement joins TRBV2 to TRBJ2-1; D gene ambiguous. The CDR3 runs to 16 residues. V gave up 1 base and J gave up 4 bases, with 14 bases separating them. Germline CDR1 is SNHLY and CDR2 is FYNNEI. CDR3 loop: CASSEEWALPYNEQFF. As DNA, the CDR3 is TGTGCCAGCAGTGAAGAATGGGCGCTACCTTACAATGAGCAGTTCTTC.

This chain connects TRBV10-1 to TRBJ1-2; maybe TRBD1 (6 bases). This CDR3 spans 14 amino acids. The germline V gene encodes CDR1 WNHNN and CDR2 SYGVQD (reference sequence). V lost 0 bases and J 7 bases, leaving 12 bases between the germline ends. CDR3 loop: CASSESSRGSGYTF. The CDR3 nucleotides are TGCGCCAGCAGTGAGTCGTCCAGGGGTAGTGGCTACACCTTC.

The CDR3 nucleotides read TGTGCCAGCAGCTTAGTGGGCGTCTACGAGCAGTACTTC. It is translated as CASSLVGVYEQYF. The V and J genes are TRBV7-2 and TRBJ2-7; D unclear. V lost 1 base, J lost 3 bases, and 7 bases lay in between. The CDR3 covers 13 residues. Looked up from germline, CDR1 is SGHTA and CDR2 is FQGNSA.